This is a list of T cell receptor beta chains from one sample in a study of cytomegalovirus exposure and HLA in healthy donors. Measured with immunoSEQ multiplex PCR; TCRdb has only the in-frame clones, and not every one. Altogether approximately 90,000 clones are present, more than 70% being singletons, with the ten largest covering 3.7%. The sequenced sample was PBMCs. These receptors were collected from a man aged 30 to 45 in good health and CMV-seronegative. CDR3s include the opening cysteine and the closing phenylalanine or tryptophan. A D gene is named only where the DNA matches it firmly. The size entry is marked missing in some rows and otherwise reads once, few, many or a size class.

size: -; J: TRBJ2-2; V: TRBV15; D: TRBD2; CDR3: CATSRDGLASHRGAVF; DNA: TGTGCCACCAGCAGAGATGGACTAGCGAGCCACCGGGGAGCTGTTTTT
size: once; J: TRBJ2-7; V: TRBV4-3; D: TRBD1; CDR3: CASSRGQGYEQYF; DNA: TGCGCCAGCAGCCGAGGACAGGGCTACGAGCAGTACTTC
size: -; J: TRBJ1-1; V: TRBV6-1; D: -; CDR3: CASSLAGAYTEAFF; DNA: TGTGCCAGCAGCCTGGCGGGGGCGTACACTGAAGCTTTCTTT
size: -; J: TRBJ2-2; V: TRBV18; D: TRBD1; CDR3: CASSPRHRGMAGELFF; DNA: TGTGCCAGCTCACCACGGCACAGGGGGATGGCCGGGGAGCTGTTTTTT
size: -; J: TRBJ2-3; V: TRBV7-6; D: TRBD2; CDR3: CASSLVGFGGSTDTQYF; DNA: TGTGCCAGCAGCTTAGTTGGTTTCGGGGGGTCCACAGATACGCAGTATTTT
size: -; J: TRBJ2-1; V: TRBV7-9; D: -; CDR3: CSSSFPQGSYNEQFF; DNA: TGTTCCAGCAGCTTCCCGCAGGGCTCCTACAATGAGCAGTTCTTC
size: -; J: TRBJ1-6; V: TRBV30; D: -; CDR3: CAWSRATEGSPLHF; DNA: TGTGCCTGGAGTCGGGCGACAGAAGGTTCACCCCTCCACTTT
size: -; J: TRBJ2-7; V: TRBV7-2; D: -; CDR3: CASSLVADSASGQYF; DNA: TGTGCCAGCAGCTTAGTAGCGGACAGCGCTAGCGGGCAGTACTTC
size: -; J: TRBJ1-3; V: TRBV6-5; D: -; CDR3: CASSRADRSGNTIYF; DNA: TGTGCCAGCAGCCGAGCGGACCGCTCTGGAAACACCATATATTTT
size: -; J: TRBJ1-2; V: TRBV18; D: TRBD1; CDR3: CASSPTGFGYTF; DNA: TGTGCCAGCTCACCGACAGGGTTCGGCTACACCTTC
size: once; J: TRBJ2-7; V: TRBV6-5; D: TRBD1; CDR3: CASSAGTGRYEQYF; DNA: TGTGCCAGCAGTGCCGGGACAGGGAGGTACGAGCAGTACTTC
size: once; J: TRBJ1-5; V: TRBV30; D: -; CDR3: CAWRDQTVLGGMGSNQPQHF; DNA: TGTGCCTGGAGAGACCAGACCGTTCTAGGGGGTATGGGGTCGAATCAGCCCCAGCATTTT
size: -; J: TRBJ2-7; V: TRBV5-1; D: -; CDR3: CASSPGQGFFDEQYF; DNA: TGCGCCAGCAGTCCCGGGCAGGGGTTCTTCGACGAGCAGTACTTC
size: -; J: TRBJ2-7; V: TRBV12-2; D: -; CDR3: CASRLRGSGLASYEQYF; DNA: TGTGCAAGTCGCTTACGTGGCTCGGGACTAGCATCCTACGAGCAGTACTTC
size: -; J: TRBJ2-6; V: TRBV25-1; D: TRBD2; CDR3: CASAARLAGGPGANVLTF; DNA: TGTGCCAGCGCCGCGAGACTAGCGGGAGGGCCTGGGGCCAACGTCCTGACTTTC
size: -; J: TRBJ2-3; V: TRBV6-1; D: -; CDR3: CASSVGGANTDTQYF; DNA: TGTGCCAGCAGTGTCGGCGGGGCTAACACAGATACGCAGTATTTT
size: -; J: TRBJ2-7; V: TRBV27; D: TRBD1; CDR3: CASSFQGTGIYEQYF; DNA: TGTGCCAGCAGTTTCCAGGGGACAGGGATCTACGAGCAGTACTTC
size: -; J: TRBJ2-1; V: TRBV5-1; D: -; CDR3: CASSLLGDYNEQFF; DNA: TGCGCCAGCAGCTTATTGGGAGATTACAATGAGCAGTTCTTC
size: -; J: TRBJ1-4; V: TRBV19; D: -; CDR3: CASSIQAGDLNEKLFF; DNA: TGTGCCAGTAGTATTCAGGCAGGGGACCTCAATGAAAAACTGTTTTTT
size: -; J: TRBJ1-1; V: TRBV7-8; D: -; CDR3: CASSPGGQRNTEAFF; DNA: TGTGCCAGCAGCCCCGGAGGACAGCGGAACACTGAAGCTTTCTTT
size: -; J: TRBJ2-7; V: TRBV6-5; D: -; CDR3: CASSYTPGSEQYF; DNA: TGTGCCAGCAGTTACACTCCGGGGAGCGAGCAGTACTTC
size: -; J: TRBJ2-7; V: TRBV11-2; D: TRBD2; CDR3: CASSSAQRGTSYEQYF; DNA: TGTGCCAGCAGCTCAGCACAGCGGGGGACCTCCTACGAGCAGTACTTC
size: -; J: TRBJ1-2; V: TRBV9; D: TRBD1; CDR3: CASSLDRDYGYTF; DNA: TGTGCCAGCAGCCTCGACAGGGACTATGGCTACACCTTC
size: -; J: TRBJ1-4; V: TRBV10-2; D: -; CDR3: CASSGGPLTTNEKLFF; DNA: TGCGCCAGCAGTGGGGGGCCACTGACAACTAATGAAAAACTGTTTTTT
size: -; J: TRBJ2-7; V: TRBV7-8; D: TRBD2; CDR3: CASSSGTSGSYEQYF; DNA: TGTGCCAGCAGCTCGGGGACTAGCGGGAGTTACGAGCAGTACTTC
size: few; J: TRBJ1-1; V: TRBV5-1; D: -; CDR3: CASSRNPARGRDTEAFF; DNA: TGCGCCAGCAGCCGTAACCCCGCTCGGGGGAGGGACACTGAAGCTTTCTTT
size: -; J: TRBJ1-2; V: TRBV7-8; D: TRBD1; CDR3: CASSLAYRPVGQEDYGYTF; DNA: TGTGCCAGCAGCTTAGCGTACCGCCCCGTGGGACAGGAGGACTATGGCTACACCTTC
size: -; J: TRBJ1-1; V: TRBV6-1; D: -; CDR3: CASSDWRSMNTEAFF; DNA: TGTGCCAGCAGTGATTGGCGGAGCATGAACACTGAAGCTTTCTTT
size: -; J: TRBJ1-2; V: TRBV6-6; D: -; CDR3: CASSHRVGYTF; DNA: TGTGCCAGCAGCCACAGGGTCGGCTACACCTTC
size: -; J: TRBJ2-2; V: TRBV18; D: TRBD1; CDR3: CASSPIQGVDTGELFF; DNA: TGTGCCAGCTCACCCATACAGGGGGTCGACACCGGGGAGCTGTTTTTT
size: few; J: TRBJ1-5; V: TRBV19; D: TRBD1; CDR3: CASSQGTGQGDQPQHF; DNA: TGTGCCAGTAGTCAAGGGACAGGCCAGGGCGATCAGCCCCAGCATTTT
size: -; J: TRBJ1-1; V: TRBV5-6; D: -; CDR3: CASSLGNLNTEAFF; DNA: TGTGCCAGCAGCTTGGGTAATTTGAACACTGAAGCTTTCTTT
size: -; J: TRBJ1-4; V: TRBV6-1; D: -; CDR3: CASSRTTTNEKLFF; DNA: TGTGCCAGCAGTAGGACAACAACTAATGAAAAACTGTTTTTT
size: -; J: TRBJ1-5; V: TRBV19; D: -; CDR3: CASSKAMGTTSSQHF; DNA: TGTGCCAGTAGTAAGGCCATGGGGACAACAAGTTCCCAGCATTTT
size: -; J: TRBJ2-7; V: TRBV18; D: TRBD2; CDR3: CASSPQGLAGVGYEQYF; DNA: TGTGCCAGCTCGCCCCAGGGACTAGCGGGAGTAGGGTACGAGCAGTACTTC
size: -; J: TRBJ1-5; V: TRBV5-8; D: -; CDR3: CASSLGEVNQPQHF; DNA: TGTGCCAGCAGCTTGGGGGAGGTCAATCAGCCCCAGCATTTT
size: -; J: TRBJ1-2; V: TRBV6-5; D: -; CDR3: CASSSQGKGYTF; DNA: TGTGCCAGCAGTTCACAGGGAAAGGGCTACACCTTC
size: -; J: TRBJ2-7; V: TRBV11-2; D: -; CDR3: CASSVKWDSVYEQYF; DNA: TGTGCCAGCAGCGTTAAATGGGACTCCGTCTACGAGCAGTACTTC
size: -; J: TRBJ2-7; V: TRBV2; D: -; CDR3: CASSVSPGRVPYEQYF; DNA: TGTGCCAGCAGTGTTTCCCCAGGCCGCGTCCCCTACGAGCAGTACTTC
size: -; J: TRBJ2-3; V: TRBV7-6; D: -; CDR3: CASSLSGGTDTQYF; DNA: TGTGCCAGCAGCTTATCAGGTGGCACAGATACGCAGTATTTT
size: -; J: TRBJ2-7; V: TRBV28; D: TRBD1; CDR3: CASSPPDGTGYPPYEQYF; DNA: TGTGCCAGCAGTCCCCCCGACGGGACAGGCTATCCCCCCTACGAGCAGTACTTC
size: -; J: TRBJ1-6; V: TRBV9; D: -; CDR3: CASSVTGSGNSPLHF; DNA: TGTGCCAGCAGCGTAACTGGGTCGGGGAATTCACCCCTCCACTTT
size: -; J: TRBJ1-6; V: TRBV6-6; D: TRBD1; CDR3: CASSYATGAGSPLHF; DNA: TGTGCCAGCAGTTACGCGACAGGGGCCGGGTCACCCCTCCACTTT
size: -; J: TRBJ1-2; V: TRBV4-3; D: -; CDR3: CASSQETGYYGYTF; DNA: TGCGCCAGCAGCCAAGAGACAGGATATTATGGCTACACCTTC
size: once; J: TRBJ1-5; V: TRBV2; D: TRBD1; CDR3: CASSSRGEGANQPQHF; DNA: TGTGCCAGCAGTTCCCGAGGAGAGGGGGCGAATCAGCCCCAGCATTTT
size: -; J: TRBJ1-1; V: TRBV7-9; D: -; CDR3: CSSSYKTGAEGAFF; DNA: TGTTCCAGCAGTTATAAGACAGGTGCCGAGGGAGCTTTCTTT
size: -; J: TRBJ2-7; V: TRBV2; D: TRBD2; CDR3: CASTRGGYEQYF; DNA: TGTGCCAGCACCCGGGGAGGGTACGAGCAGTACTTC
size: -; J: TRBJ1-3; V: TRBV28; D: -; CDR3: CASGGTWPGNTIYF; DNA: TGTGCCAGCGGGGGGACCTGGCCTGGAAACACCATATATTTT
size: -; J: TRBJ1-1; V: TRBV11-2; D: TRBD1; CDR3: CASSLDFRGTEAFF; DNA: TGTGCCAGCAGCTTAGATTTCAGGGGGACTGAAGCTTTCTTT
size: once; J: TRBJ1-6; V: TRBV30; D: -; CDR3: CAGKTGSGPYNSPLHF; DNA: TGTGCCGGAAAAACAGGGTCGGGTCCCTATAATTCACCCCTCCACTTT
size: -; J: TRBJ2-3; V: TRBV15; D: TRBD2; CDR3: CATSPAVAGGADTQYF; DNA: TGTGCCACCAGCCCCGCGGTAGCGGGAGGCGCAGATACGCAGTATTTT
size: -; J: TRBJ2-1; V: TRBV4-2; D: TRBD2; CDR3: CASSQGTSGGYNEQFF; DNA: TGTGCCAGCAGCCAAGGTACTAGCGGGGGTTACAATGAGCAGTTCTTC
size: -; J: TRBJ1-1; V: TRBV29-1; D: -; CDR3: CSVGLVEAFF; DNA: TGCAGCGTTGGGCTAGTTGAAGCTTTCTTT
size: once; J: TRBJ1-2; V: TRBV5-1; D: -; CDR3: CASSSTRVSGYTF; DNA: TGCGCCAGCAGCTCAACCAGGGTCTCTGGCTACACCTTC
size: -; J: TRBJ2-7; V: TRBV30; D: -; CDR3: CAWRRGGEQYF; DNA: TGTGCCTGGAGAAGAGGGGGCGAGCAGTACTTC
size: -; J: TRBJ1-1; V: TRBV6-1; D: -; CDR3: CASSEVWGLRGAFF; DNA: TGTGCCAGCAGTGAAGTTTGGGGACTCCGAGGAGCTTTCTTT
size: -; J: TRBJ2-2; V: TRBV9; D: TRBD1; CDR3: CASSISGTGDTGELFF; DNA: TGTGCCAGCAGCATTTCCGGGACAGGGGATACCGGGGAGCTGTTTTTT